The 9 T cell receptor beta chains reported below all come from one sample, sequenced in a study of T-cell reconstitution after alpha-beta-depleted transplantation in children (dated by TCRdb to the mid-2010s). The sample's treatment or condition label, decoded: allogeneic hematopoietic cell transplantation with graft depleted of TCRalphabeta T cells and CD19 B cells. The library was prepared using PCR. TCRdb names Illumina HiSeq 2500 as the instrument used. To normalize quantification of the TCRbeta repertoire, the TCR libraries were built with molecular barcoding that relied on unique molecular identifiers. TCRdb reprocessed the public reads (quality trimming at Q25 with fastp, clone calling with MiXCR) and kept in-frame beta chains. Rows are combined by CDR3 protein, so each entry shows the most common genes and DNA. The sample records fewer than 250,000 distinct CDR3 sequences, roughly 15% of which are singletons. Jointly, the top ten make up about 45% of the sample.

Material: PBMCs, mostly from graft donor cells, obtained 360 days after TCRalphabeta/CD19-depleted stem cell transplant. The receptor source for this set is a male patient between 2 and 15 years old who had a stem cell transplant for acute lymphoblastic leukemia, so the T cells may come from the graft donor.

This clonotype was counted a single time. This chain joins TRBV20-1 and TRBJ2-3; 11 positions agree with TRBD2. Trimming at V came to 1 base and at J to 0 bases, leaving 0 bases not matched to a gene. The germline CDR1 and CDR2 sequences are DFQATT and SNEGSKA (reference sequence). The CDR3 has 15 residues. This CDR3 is CSARVAGGSTDTQYF. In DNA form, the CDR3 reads TGCAGTGCTAGAGTAGCGGGAGGGAGCACAGATACGCAGTATTTT.

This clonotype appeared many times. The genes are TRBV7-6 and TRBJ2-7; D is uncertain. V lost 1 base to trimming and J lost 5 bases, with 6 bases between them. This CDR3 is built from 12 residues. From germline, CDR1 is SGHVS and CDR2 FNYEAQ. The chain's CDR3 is CASSLEFHEQYF. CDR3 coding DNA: TGTGCCAGCAGCTTAGAGTTCCACGAGCAGTACTTC.

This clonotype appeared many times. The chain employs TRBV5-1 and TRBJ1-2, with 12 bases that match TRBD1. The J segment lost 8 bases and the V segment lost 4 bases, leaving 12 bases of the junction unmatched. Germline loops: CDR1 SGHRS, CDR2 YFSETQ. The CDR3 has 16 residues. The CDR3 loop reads CASSQKLGQGARGYTF. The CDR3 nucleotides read TGCGCCAGCAGCCAAAAGTTGGGACAGGGGGCGCGAGGCTACACCTTC.

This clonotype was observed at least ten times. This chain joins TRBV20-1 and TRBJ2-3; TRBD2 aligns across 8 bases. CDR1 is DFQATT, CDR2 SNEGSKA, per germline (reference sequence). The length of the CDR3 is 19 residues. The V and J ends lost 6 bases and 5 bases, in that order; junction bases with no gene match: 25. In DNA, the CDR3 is TGCAGTGCGAGACCTCTCGACAACGGACTAGCTAGAGGAAGAGATACGCAGTATTTT. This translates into CSARPLDNGLARGRDTQYF.

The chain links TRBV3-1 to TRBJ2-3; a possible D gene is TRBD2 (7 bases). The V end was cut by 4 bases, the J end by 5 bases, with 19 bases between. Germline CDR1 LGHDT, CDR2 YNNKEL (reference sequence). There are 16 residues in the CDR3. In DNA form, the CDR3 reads TGTGCCAGCAGCCCGAAGTATGGGGGGGCCAGAGATACGCAGTATTTT. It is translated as CASSPKYGGARDTQYF.

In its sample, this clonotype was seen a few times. CDR3 sequence (DNA): TGTGCCAGCAGCGTGGCCAGCTGGGGCGAGCAGTACTTC. Protein product: CASSVASWGEQYF. J is TRBJ2-7 and V is TRBV9; no definite D call. The length of the CDR3 is 13 residues. V dropped 2 bases and J dropped 6 bases, with 12 bases sitting between them. CDR1 and CDR2 (germline): SGDLS, YYNGEE. The full variable domain, in which reference TRBV9 and TRBJ2-7 provide the parts outside the CDR3, is DSGVTQTPKHLITATGQRVTLRCSPRSGDLSVYWYQQSLDQGLQFLIQYYNGEERAKGNILERFSAQQFPDLHSELNLSSLELGDSALYFCASSVASWGEQYFGPGTRLTVT.

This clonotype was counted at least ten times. CDR3 residues: CASTTMASGGTDTQYF. The CDR3 region has the DNA TGCGCCAGCACTACTATGGCTAGCGGGGGAACAGATACGCAGTATTTT. The gene calls are TRBV10-2 and TRBJ2-3, with TRBD2 matching over 10 bases. The V segment lost 7 bases and the J segment 3 bases; nucleotides outside the gene matches: 10. This CDR3 has 16 amino acids. Germline loops: CDR1 WSHSY, CDR2 SAAADI.

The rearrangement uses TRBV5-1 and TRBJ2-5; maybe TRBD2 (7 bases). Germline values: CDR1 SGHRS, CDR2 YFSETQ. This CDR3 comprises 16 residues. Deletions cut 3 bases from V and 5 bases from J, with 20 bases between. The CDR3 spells CASSSSGGGPGETQYF. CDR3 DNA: TGCGCCAGCAGCTCAAGTGGCGGGGGCCCCGGGGAGACCCAGTACTTC.

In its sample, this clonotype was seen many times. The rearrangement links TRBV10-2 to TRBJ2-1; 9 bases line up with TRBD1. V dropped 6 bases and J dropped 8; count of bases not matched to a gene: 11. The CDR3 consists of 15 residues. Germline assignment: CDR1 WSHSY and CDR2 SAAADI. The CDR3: CASRVRGTGLDEQFF. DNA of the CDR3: TGCGCCAGCAGAGTACGCGGGACAGGGTTGGATGAGCAGTTCTTC.